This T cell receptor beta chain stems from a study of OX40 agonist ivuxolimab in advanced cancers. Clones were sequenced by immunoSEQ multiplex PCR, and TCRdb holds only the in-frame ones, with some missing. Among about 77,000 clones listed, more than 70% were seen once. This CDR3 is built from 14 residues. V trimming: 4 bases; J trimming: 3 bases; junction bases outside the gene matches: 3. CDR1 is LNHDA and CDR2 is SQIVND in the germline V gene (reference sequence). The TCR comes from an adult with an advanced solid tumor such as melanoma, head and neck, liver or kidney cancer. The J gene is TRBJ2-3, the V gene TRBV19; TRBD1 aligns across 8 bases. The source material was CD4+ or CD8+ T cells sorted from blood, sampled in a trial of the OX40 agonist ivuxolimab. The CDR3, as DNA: TGTGCCAGTAGTAAACAGGGGGTGACAGATACGCAGTATTTT. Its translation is CASSKQGVTDTQYF.